This T cell receptor (beta chain) was identified in a study of cytomegalovirus exposure and HLA in healthy donors. The overall study: Findings of an earlier analysis included some 110 million unique TCR beta sequences from about 180 million T cells. Study observations and caveats: In a later analysis, an Asian-associated ancestry cluster reportedly showed fewer N-insertions than the roughly 650-donor mean.

The PCR made use of 60 Vbeta and 13 Jbeta primers. Method: immunoSEQ multiplex PCR; TCRdb's copy keeps in-frame clones and lacks some. The sample holds about 85,000 clones, 80% seen once. As to this clone: Its antigen remains unknown.

Germline CDR1 is SEHNR and CDR2 is FQNEAQ (reference sequence). The CDR3 sequence is 17 residues long. V shed 5 bases and J 1 base; nucleotides not matched to a gene: 9. The rearrangement uses TRBV7-9 and TRBJ2-3; TRBD2 agrees at 10 bases. The receptor's source is a middle-aged man in good health and CMV-seropositive. Source material: PBMCs. The CDR3 loop reads CASSPSLAGAGTDTQYF. Written as DNA, the CDR3 is TGTGCCAGCAGCCCCAGTCTAGCGGGAGCCGGCACAGATACGCAGTATTTT.